This T cell receptor beta chain was profiled in a study of cytomegalovirus exposure and HLA in healthy donors. About the research overall: An early data release held around 80 million unique TCRs from HLA-typed donors. Points from the study as a whole: Donor immune exposure was known only as CMV serostatus. A further, later analysis showed that HLA-associated TCR beta chains (compared with equally common others) were more clonally expanded.

V dropped 5 bases and J dropped 6 bases, with 17 bases sitting between them. Germline loops: CDR1 SGHTA, CDR2 FQGNSA. The CDR3 extends over 14 amino acids. Though nominally healthy at sampling, donors likely had unrecorded immune exposures. PCR amplification relied on 60 Vbeta primers (plus 13 Jbeta primers). Sequenced by immunoSEQ multiplex PCR; TCRdb stores in-frame clones only, minus some. The sample has approximately 130,000 clones; 82% are singletons. This clone was detected a few times. Its target is not known. Sequenced sample: PBMCs. The sequence was collected from a woman aged 18-29 years in good health and CMV-seronegative. The rearrangement uses TRBV7-2 and TRBJ2-7; possible D gene TRBD2, 5 bases. The CDR3 here is CASSPGGHLAEQYF. CDR3 coding DNA: TGTGCCAGCAGCCCCGGAGGCCACCTGGCCGAGCAGTACTTC.